These 6 T cell receptor beta chains were sequenced from one sample in a study of blood T cell repertoires in COVID-19. The method was immunoSEQ multiplex PCR; TCRdb's version includes in-frame clones alone and lacks a portion of them. The profile shows approximately 250,000 clones, nearly 90% of them singletons. The sample taken for sequencing was PBMCs or T cells enriched from blood (not recorded which). The receptor source for this set is a woman younger than 45 who had recovered from COVID-19.

The J gene is TRBJ2-7, the V gene TRBV6-2 or TRBV6-3, with 8 nucleotides matching TRBD2. The CDR3 runs 13 residues. V trimming: 1 base; J trimming: 6 bases; junction bases outside the gene matches: 2. CDR1 is MNHEY and CDR2 is SVGEGT in the germline V gene. The CDR3 DNA sequence: TGTGCCAGCAGTTACTTCGCGGGGGGCGAGCAGTACTTC. Residues: CASSYFAGGEQYF.

The CDR3 spells CASRAGGATDTQYF. The CDR3 DNA reads as TGTGCCAGCCGTGCAGGGGGCGCGACAGATACGCAGTATTTT. The chain recombines TRBV28 with TRBJ2-3, with 8 bases matching TRBD1. Germline trimming cut 8 bases from V and 3 bases from J; bases unmatched to any gene: 7. This CDR3 has 14 residues. CDR1 is MDHEN, CDR2 SYDVKM, per germline.

The chain combines TRBV25-1 with TRBJ1-4; a possible D gene is TRBD1 (6 bases). V lost 0 bases to trimming and J lost 3 bases, with 8 bases between them. This CDR3 contains 15 residues. Germline-derived CDR1 and CDR2 are MGHDK and SYGVNS. The CDR3 reads CASSEYRGANEKLFF. Written as DNA, the CDR3 is TGTGCCAGCAGTGAATACAGGGGAGCTAATGAAAAACTGTTTTTT.

The chain is built from TRBV11-2 and TRBJ2-1; maybe TRBD2 (7 bases). V was trimmed by 6 bases and J by 4 bases, leaving 16 bases between them. CDR1 SGHAT and CDR2 FQNNGV come from the germline V gene. CDR3 length equals 15 residues. The CDR3 reads CASREWGGGYNEQFF. CDR3 coding DNA: TGTGCCAGCAGGGAATGGGGAGGGGGTTACAATGAGCAGTTCTTC.

This sequence joins TRBV15 and TRBJ2-1; tentative D call: TRBD2 (6 bases). CDR1 is LNHNV, CDR2 YYDKDF, per germline (reference sequence). Deletions cut 0 bases from V and 2 bases from J, with 8 bases between. This CDR3 is built from 15 residues. The CDR3 region is CATSREREPYNEQFF. CDR3 coding DNA: TGTGCCACCAGCAGAGAACGGGAGCCCTACAATGAGCAGTTCTTC.

This chain joins TRBV5-1 and TRBJ2-1, with a tentative D call TRBD1 (6 bases). The germline V gene encodes CDR1 SGHRS and CDR2 YFSETQ. CDR3 length equals 14 residues. Deletions cut 0 bases from V and 9 bases from J, with 13 bases between. DNA for the CDR3: TGCGCCAGCAGCTTGGGGGGACAAGCAATTGAGCAGTTCTTC. Translated, it gives CASSLGGQAIEQFF.